This T cell receptor (beta chain) was found in a study of molecular identifiers for immune sequencing clone quantification. In the case of this clonotype: What it binds is unknown.

The CDR3 sequence is 13 residues long. The ends were cut back, 4 bases at V and 1 base at J, with 9 bases in the middle. Germline-derived CDR1 and CDR2 are SGHNT and YYREEE (reference sequence). General study results and limits: Same-barcode identical TCR molecules could make highly expanded clones look smaller than they are.

Bulk TCR libraries used previously described methods and listed TCR primers. A single record per CDR3 protein comes from TCRdb applying MiXCR to the PCR reads. Here the sample spans approximately 550,000 distinct CDR3 sequences, about 25% being singletons. Sequenced sample: naive CD8+ T cells from blood, with Jurkat cell RNA spiked in. Subset indicated: FACS-sorted CD8+CD4-CCR7+CD45RA+ naive T cells. The J gene is TRBJ2-7, the V gene TRBV5-4; no definite D call. The source of this sequence is a human donor in good health. Some libraries in this study had Jurkat cell RNA spiked in. CDR3 nucleotide sequence: TGTGCCAGCAGCCAACGAACATCCTACGAGCAGTACTTC. Translated: CASSQRTSYEQYF.